This T cell receptor beta chain was sequenced in a study of cytomegalovirus exposure and HLA in healthy donors. The data were produced by immunoSEQ multiplex PCR, yet TCRdb's version contains in-frame clones alone and is incomplete. The sample holds about 64,000 clones, approximately 90% seen once. The sequence derives from a young woman in good health and CMV-seronegative. Sequences were obtained from PBMCs.

The CDR3 here is CASSTQDRGGTEAFF. CDR3 coding DNA: TGCGCCAGCAGTACCCAAGACAGGGGAGGTACTGAAGCTTTCTTT. This chain links TRBV5-1 with TRBJ1-1; 8 positions agree with TRBD1. The CDR3 is 15 residues long. Germline V gene lookup returns CDR1 SGHRS and CDR2 YFSETQ. Trimming at V came to 5 bases and at J to 5 bases, leaving 11 bases not matched to a gene.